Below, one T cell receptor beta chain is given with its context. Because the CDR3's place on the DNA is in doubt, the DNA is left out and the CDR3 is given as listed by TCRdb. Counting both end residues, the CDR3 totals 23 amino acids. The V gene's germline CDR1 is SGHAT and CDR2 FQDESV (reference sequence). This entry belongs to a study of blood T cells in healthy people across ages. The use of a sample-barcoded 5' primer and a J-beta primer mix characterized a second PCR of roughly 7 to 12 cycles. One entry per CDR3 protein, called by TCRdb with MiXCR from the 5' RACE reads. Here the sample spans roughly 700,000 distinct CDR3 sequences, 45% to 50% being singletons.

Specimen: blood. This receptor was obtained from a woman aged 60-75 years in good health. The chain uses TRBV11-1 and TRBJ2-5; the table's D call, TRBD1, was not checked against the DNA. Here the CDR3 reads CASSSDRESNEQFFGPGTNEQYF.